This TCR beta chain was identified in a study of blood T cell repertoires in COVID-19. At the level of the study: The United States, Italy and Spain supplied acute and convalescent COVID-19 samples. PBMCs, B-cell-depleted T cells, or T cells provided the cDNA or gDNA that made up the material.

This clone was observed once. V lost 5 bases, J lost 7 bases, and 4 bases stayed unmatched. CDR1 is MNHEY and CDR2 is SVGAGI in the germline V gene. The CDR3 runs to 12 residues. In the original analysis: Nucleated cell number was recorded as an estimate derived from reference gene primer amplification. Clones were sequenced by immunoSEQ multiplex PCR, and TCRdb holds only the in-frame ones, with some missing. That table is the source of V, J and clone size, and D and trimming were worked out from the DNA. The sample holds approximately 160,000 clones, just over 85% seen once. The rearrangement links TRBV6-5 to TRBJ1-2; 7 bases line up with TRBD1. The receptor comes from a man aged 50 or older with active or convalescent COVID-19. Sequenced material: peripheral blood. This chain's CDR3 is CASSTPGGGYTF. The CDR3 coding sequence is TGTGCCAGCAGTACCCCAGGGGGTGGCTACACCTTC.